The 29 T cell receptor beta chains reported below all come from one sample, sequenced in a study of cytomegalovirus exposure and HLA in healthy donors. Researchers ran the PCR with 60 Vbeta and 13 Jbeta primers. Clones were sequenced by immunoSEQ multiplex PCR, and TCRdb holds only the in-frame ones, with some missing. Of some 250,000 clones listed, over 80% are singletons. Sequenced material: PBMCs. The receptor set was obtained from a middle-aged woman in good health and CMV-seropositive.

J is TRBJ1-4 and V is TRBV5-1; D call uncertain. Trimming cost V 1 base and J 7 bases, with 11 bases left between them. The germline gives CDR1 SGHRS, CDR2 YFSETQ. The length of the CDR3 is 14 residues. The CDR3 nucleotides read TGCGCCAGCAGCTTGTCGGGGTCCGGTGAAAAACTGTTTTTT. Protein: CASSLSGSGEKLFF.

As for this clone: This CDR3 is also generated by other DNA sequences in the sample. The chain links TRBV4-1 to TRBJ1-6; 7 bases line up with TRBD1. The germline CDR1 and CDR2 sequences are MGHRA and YSYEKL. The CDR3 covers 20 residues. J lost 13 bases, V lost 0 bases, and 24 bases had no gene match. CDR3 DNA sequence: TGCGCCAGCAGCCAAGAGCCGTTCGGACAGACAGGGACCTACTTTTCCCCCCTCCACTTT. Its protein is CASSQEPFGQTGTYFSPLHF.

The chain employs TRBV5-4 and TRBJ1-2; 10 bases align to TRBD1. Trimming cost V 4 bases and J 3 bases; bases outside gene matches: 6. Germline values: CDR1 SGHNT, CDR2 YYREEE (reference sequence). This CDR3 contains 15 residues. In nucleotides, the CDR3 is TGTGCCAGCAGCCCATGGACAGGGGGTCACTATGGCTACACCTTC. Its protein product is CASSPWTGGHYGYTF.

This clone was observed a single time. V and J are TRBV7-6 and TRBJ2-5, with TRBD2 as a possible D gene (6 bases). The CDR3 is 14 amino acids. Looked up from germline, CDR1 is SGHVS and CDR2 is FNYEAQ. With 5 bases removed from V and 2 bases from J, the gap between germline ends came to 12 bases. In DNA form, the CDR3 reads TGTGCCAGCAGCCCGCTAGCGCTGCAAGAGACCCAGTACTTC. Its translation: CASSPLALQETQYF. The full variable domain, completed using reference TRBV7-6 and TRBJ2-5, is GAGVSQSPRYKVTKRGQDVALRCDPISGHVSLYWYRQALGQGPEFLTYFNYEAQQDKSGLPNDRFSAERPEGSISTLTIQRTEQRDSAMYRCASSPLALQETQYFGPGTRLLVL.

This clone is a singleton in its sample. V is TRBV2 and J is TRBJ1-1; D is unresolved. V lost 6 bases, J lost 4 bases, and 12 bases lay in between. The V gene's germline CDR1 is SNHLY and CDR2 FYNNEI. The CDR3 covers 13 residues. The CDR3 bases are TGTGCCAGCAGGATCGACTCGAGCACTGAAGCTTTCTTT. Encoded protein: CASRIDSSTEAFF.

The chain employs TRBV7-3 and TRBJ2-2, with 9 bases identical to TRBD2. Trimming removed 5 bases from V and 5 bases from J; junction bases left unmatched: 15. CDR3 length: 18 amino acids. Germline V gene data show CDR1 as SGHTA and CDR2 as FQGTGA. In DNA, the CDR3 is TGTGCCAGCAGCCCCGCCCTCGTGACTAGCGGAGGGACCGGGGAGCTGTTTTTT. It specifies CASSPALVTSGGTGELFF. Full variable domain (rest looked up from reference TRBV7-3 and TRBJ2-2): GAGVSQTPSNKVTEKGKYVELRCDPISGHTALYWYRQSLGQGPEFLIYFQGTGAADDSGLPNDRFFAVRPEGSVSTLKIQRTERGDSAVYLCASSPALVTSGGTGELFFGEGSRLTVL.

The genes are TRBV5-1 and TRBJ1-1; D unresolved. The germline gives CDR1 SGHRS, CDR2 YFSETQ. V was cut by 4 bases and J by 3 bases, with 10 bases left in between. There are 13 residues in the CDR3. The CDR3 sequence is CASSPLGDTEAFF. The DNA of the CDR3 is TGCGCCAGCAGCCCGTTGGGAGACACTGAAGCTTTCTTT.

This sequence joins TRBV2 and TRBJ1-1; D is possibly TRBD1 (5 bases). V lost 2 bases to trimming and J lost 2 bases, with 9 bases between them. The CDR3 sequence is 14 residues long. Germline V lookup: CDR1 SNHLY, CDR2 FYNNEI. CDR3 DNA: TGTGCCAGCAGTGAAAGGGGCCGAAACACTGAAGCTTTCTTT. It yields the protein CASSERGRNTEAFF. Full variable domain (outside the CDR3, taken from reference TRBV2 and TRBJ1-1): EPEVTQTPSHQVTQMGQEVILRCVPISNHLYFYWYRQILGQKVEFLVSFYNNEISEKSEIFDDQFSVERPDGSNFTLKIRSTKLEDSAMYFCASSERGRNTEAFFGQGTRLTVV.

Here the CDR3 reads CASSQDLGVSGANVLTF. Here the CDR3 DNA reads TGCGCCAGCAGCCAAGATCTAGGGGTTTCTGGGGCCAACGTCCTGACTTTC. This rearrangement joins TRBV4-3 to TRBJ2-6; D might be TRBD1 (5 bases). Looked up from germline, CDR1 is LGHNA and CDR2 is YSLEER. Trimming pared 0 bases from V and 1 base from J, leaving 10 bases between. The CDR3 runs 17 residues.

The chain combines TRBV19 with TRBJ1-5; D ambiguous. Germline V lookup: CDR1 LNHDA, CDR2 SQIVND (reference sequence). Trimming removed 5 bases from V and 4 bases from J, with 9 bases in between. The CDR3 is 13 residues long. The CDR3 region has the DNA TGTGCCAGTAGTCCGGGGTTGAATCAGCCCCAGCATTTT. As protein: CASSPGLNQPQHF.

This clone was picked up one time. The CDR3 loop is CASSYRQGSSPLHF. The CDR3 bases are TGTGCCAGCAGTTACAGACAGGGGTCATCACCCCTCCACTTT. V usage is TRBV6-6 and J usage is TRBJ1-6; the match to TRBD1 covers 8 bases. Germline V gene lookup returns CDR1 MNHNY and CDR2 SVGAGI (reference sequence). This CDR3 region has 14 residues. The V segment lost 2 bases and the J segment 10 bases; nucleotides outside the gene matches: 4.

The sample holds a few counts of this clone. The genes are TRBV9 and TRBJ2-7; TRBD1 agrees at 8 bases. CDR1 and CDR2 (germline): SGDLS, YYNGEE. Trimming cost V 3 bases and J 0 bases; bases outside gene matches: 2. The CDR3 spans 14 residues. The CDR3 here is CASSGQGSSYEQYF. CDR3 DNA sequence: TGTGCCAGCAGCGGACAGGGGAGCTCCTACGAGCAGTACTTC. The variable domain in full, with the rest retrieved from reference TRBV9 and TRBJ2-7, is DSGVTQTPKHLITATGQRVTLRCSPRSGDLSVYWYQQSLDQGLQFLIQYYNGEERAKGNILERFSAQQFPDLHSELNLSSLELGDSALYFCASSGQGSSYEQYFGPGTRLTVT.

CDR3 sequence reads: CASRSTGVGNYGYTF. The CDR3, as DNA: TGTGCCAGCAGATCCACAGGGGTCGGTAACTATGGCTACACCTTC. The V gene is TRBV6-1, the J gene TRBJ1-2; 7 bases are a match to TRBD1. This CDR3 spans 15 amino acids. CDR1 and CDR2 from the germline V gene are MNHNS and SASEGT. The V and J ends lost 6 bases and 1 base, in that order; junction bases with no gene match: 8.

This clone came up a few times. V usage is TRBV19 and J usage is TRBJ2-3, with a possible D match to TRBD1 (6 bases). The CDR3 totals 14 residues. V lost 3 bases and J lost 2, with 9 bases in between. Germline lookup yields CDR1 LNHDA and CDR2 SQIVND (reference sequence). The CDR3 DNA reads as TGTGCCAGTAGTATCAGGGGCAACACAGATACGCAGTATTTT. It is translated as CASSIRGNTDTQYF.

The rearrangement uses TRBV7-9 and TRBJ2-1; 8 positions match TRBD2. V lost 4 bases and J lost 8; bases outside the gene matches: 10. CDR1 and CDR2 from the germline V gene are SEHNR and FQNEAQ (reference sequence). CDR3 length: 15 residues. The CDR3 DNA is TGTGCCAGCAGCTCACTAGCGGCGGGCGTCGATGAGCAGTTCTTC. Its protein product is CASSSLAAGVDEQFF. The whole variable domain, filled in from reference TRBV7-9 and TRBJ2-1, reads DTGVSQNPRHKITKRGQNVTFRCDPISEHNRLYWYRQTLGQGPEFLTYFQNEAQLEKSRLLSDRFSAERPKGSFSTLEIQRTEQGDSAMYLCASSSLAAGVDEQFFGPGTRLTVL.

The V and J genes are TRBV19 and TRBJ1-2; 9 bases agree with TRBD1. Trimming at V came to 0 bases and at J to 4 bases, leaving 9 bases not matched to a gene. The germline CDR1 and CDR2 sequences are LNHDA and SQIVND (reference sequence). This CDR3 has 17 residues. CDR3 bases: TGTGCCAGTAGTATAGATCTCGTACAGGGGGCCGGCTATGGCTACACCTTC. Its protein is CASSIDLVQGAGYGYTF.

The chain employs TRBV7-2 and TRBJ2-7, with a tentative D call TRBD1 (6 bases). The CDR3 length is 17 residues. Per germline, CDR1 SGHTA and CDR2 FQGNSA. V lost 5 bases and J lost 3, with 23 bases in between. The CDR3 region is CASSGRTAQKTNYEQYF. The CDR3 DNA reads TGTGCCAGCAGCGGTAGGACAGCCCAGAAGACTAACTACGAGCAGTACTTC.

This chain links TRBV2 with TRBJ2-1; D is possibly TRBD2 (5 bases). The CDR3 is 15 residues long. Germline CDR1 and CDR2: SNHLY and FYNNEI. V was pared by 1 base and J by 2 bases, with 9 bases between. CDR3 sequence: CASSEGTLPYNEQFF. The CDR3 coding sequence is TGTGCCAGCAGTGAAGGGACTTTACCCTACAATGAGCAGTTCTTC.

J is TRBJ1-2 and V is TRBV7-6; 12 positions agree with TRBD1. Germline CDR1 is SGHVS and CDR2 is FNYEAQ. With 1 base clipped from V and 4 bases from J, the junction kept 4 bases outside the gene matches. The CDR3 sequence is 16 residues long. Written as DNA, the CDR3 is TGTGCCAGCAGCTTAGGCGGGACAGGGGGCGGCTATGGCTACACCTTC. This gives the protein CASSLGGTGGGYGYTF.

A word on this clone: Other nucleotide sequences in the sample specify the same CDR3. CDR3 amino acids: CASSSGQSTDTQYF. CDR3 nucleotide sequence: TGTGCCAGCAGCTCGGGACAGAGCACAGATACGCAGTATTTT. V usage is TRBV11-3 and J usage is TRBJ2-3; 7 bases fit TRBD1. The germline CDR1 and CDR2 sequences are SGHNT and YENEEA. The CDR3 covers 14 residues. Unmatched junction bases numbered 1, after V lost 4 bases and J lost 0 bases.

This chain connects TRBV7-2 to TRBJ2-7, with 8 nucleotides matching TRBD1. Germline V gene lookup returns CDR1 SGHTA and CDR2 FQGNSA. J lost 4 bases, V lost 6 bases, and 5 bases had no gene match. This CDR3 is 13 amino acids long. The CDR3 coding sequence is TGTGCCAGCAGTAGACAGGGGAGGTACGAGCAGTACTTC. Its protein product is CASSRQGRYEQYF.

The V call is TRBV28, the J call TRBJ2-5, with 7 bases matching TRBD1. The germline gives CDR1 MDHEN, CDR2 SYDVKM. There are 14 residues in the CDR3. Trimming removed 7 bases from V and 2 bases from J; junction bases left unmatched: 7. The CDR3 DNA is TGTGCCAGCAACCCTACCAGGGGGCAAGAGACCCAGTACTTC. The encoded protein is CASNPTRGQETQYF.

Comments on this clone: The sample has other DNA sequences that encode this CDR3 too. The chain links TRBV7-2 to TRBJ2-3; 9 positions match TRBD2. Germline V gives CDR1 SGHTA, CDR2 FQGNSA. V dropped 1 base and J dropped 4; count of bases not matched to a gene: 3. The CDR3 is made up of 15 amino acids. CDR3 bases: TGTGCCAGCAGCTTAGTGGCGGGGGGGCCAGATACGCAGTATTTT. Its translation is CASSLVAGGPDTQYF.

The chain couples TRBV12-5 to TRBJ1-2; D ambiguous. V shed 9 bases and J shed 4 bases, with 9 bases lying between them. The CDR3 covers 11 residues. The germline CDR1 and CDR2 sequences are LGHNT and FRNRAP. CDR3 DNA sequence: TGTGCTAGCGCAGGAACCTATGGCTACACCTTC. It is translated as CASAGTYGYTF.

This clone has only a few counts. This rearrangement joins TRBV9 to TRBJ2-2; 8 bases are shared with TRBD1. With V trimmed by 7 bases and J by 6 bases, 5 bases remained unmatched. CDR3 length: 13 residues. Per the germline V gene, CDR1 is SGDLS and CDR2 is YYNGEE. CDR3 residues: CASGQGSAGELFF. CDR3 DNA sequence: TGTGCCAGCGGACAGGGAAGTGCCGGGGAGCTGTTTTTT.

V gene TRBV11-3 combines with J gene TRBJ2-2; no reliable D call. The CDR3 is made up of 16 amino acids. The V gene lost 1 base and the J gene lost 6 bases, with 15 bases spanning the gap. CDR1 and CDR2 (germline): SGHNT, YENEEA. This CDR3 is CASSLGLGEKAGELFF. Written as DNA, the CDR3 is TGTGCCAGCAGCTTAGGTCTCGGAGAGAAGGCCGGGGAGCTGTTTTTT.

The CDR3 loop reads CASSQEGRWGETQYF. For the CDR3, the DNA is TGCGCCAGCAGCCAAGAGGGGCGGTGGGGAGAGACCCAGTACTTC. The chain has TRBV4-1 and TRBJ2-5, with D possibly matching TRBD1 (5 bases). Trimming removed 0 bases from V and 4 bases from J, with 12 bases in between. Germline V gene sequence: CDR1 MGHRA, CDR2 YSYEKL. The CDR3 spans 15 residues.

The V and J genes are TRBV4-3 and TRBJ2-5; 8 bases are a match to TRBD2. The CDR3 loop spans 16 amino acids. The germline V gene encodes CDR1 LGHNA and CDR2 YSLEER. The trim removed 2 bases at V and 5 bases at J, leaving 10 bases unmatched. The CDR3 loop is CASSQTWRGARETQYF. CDR3 DNA: TGCGCCAGCAGCCAAACTTGGCGGGGGGCGAGGGAGACCCAGTACTTC.

The V and J genes are TRBV27 and TRBJ1-2; 9 nucleotides align to TRBD1. After removal of 3 bases from V and 6 bases from J, the junction contained 14 bases not matched to a gene. This CDR3 is built from 17 residues. Germline assignment: CDR1 MNHEY and CDR2 SMNVEV (reference sequence). The CDR3, as DNA: TGTGCCAGCAGTTTTAAGCCGCCCACAGGGGGCTGGGATGGCTACACCTTC. Translation gives CASSFKPPTGGWDGYTF.